This paragraph covers one T cell receptor (beta chain) sequence. As yet, its antigen is unknown. This record comes from a study of blood T cells in healthy people across ages. General observations from the study: TCR beta diversity tracked closely with naive T cell percentage. Both higher diversity and more naive CD4+ cells marked long-lived donors when set against aged donors.

Per sample, extraction of total RNA gave at least 5.5 micrograms in every case. The CDR3 runs to 16 residues. Next came a second PCR, run for roughly 7 to 12 cycles, which used a sample-barcoded 5' primer along with a J-beta primer mix. Each CDR3 protein gets one entry after TCRdb re-called the 5' RACE reads with MiXCR. The sample contains 700,000 to 850,000 distinct CDR3 sequences, around 36% of which appear only once. The chain couples TRBV21-1 to TRBJ1-4; the table's TRBD1 call for D was not verified on the DNA. TRBV21-1 is a pseudogene locus. The sample taken for sequencing was blood. The origin of this receptor is a man younger than 30 in good health. The CDR3, as DNA: TGTGCCAGCAGCATATTACCGACAGGTCTGAGTGAAAAACTGTTTTTT. As protein: CASSILPTGLSEKLFF.